Following are 18 T cell receptor beta chains from one sample sequenced in a study of sequential checkpoint blockade in melanoma (dated by TCRdb to about 2019). The sample's treatment or condition, from its label and the paper: randomized to nivolumab then ipilimumab (arm A) or the reverse (arm B). Receptors were amplified or captured by the immunoSEQ multiplex PCR assay. TCRdb retrieved this table from immuneACCESS and kept in-frame rearrangements only. Not all clones are present; in checked studies, unresolved V genes account for under half, and no reason is known for the remainder. Within this sample are roughly 20,000 clones, with about four fifths of them counted one time only. The ten largest clones add up to about 40% of the sample. This sample comprised CD8+ T cells sorted from blood (inferred from file names), obtained from a patient given nivolumab and ipilimumab in sequence. The receptors here all came from a human donor with melanoma.

The chain carries TRBV2 and TRBJ2-5, with 9 bases matching TRBD2. Near its end, the DNA agrees better with TRBJ2-7, so the J call may be wrong. The length of the CDR3 is 15 residues. Germline values: CDR1 SNHLY, CDR2 FYNNEI. This CDR3 is CASSEASGSSYEQYF. CDR3 sequence (DNA): TGTGCCAGCAGTGAAGCTAGCGGGAGCTCCTACGAGCAGTACTTC.

The J gene is TRBJ1-1, the V gene TRBV19; D not resolved. Trimming cost V 5 bases and J 3 bases, with 4 bases left between them. The CDR3 sequence is 11 residues long. Per germline, CDR1 LNHDA and CDR2 SQIVND (reference sequence). The CDR3 nucleotides are TGTGCCAGTAGTCTATACACTGAAGCTTTCTTT. Protein product: CASSLYTEAFF.

This sequence joins TRBV2 and TRBJ2-1; 12 bases line up with TRBD2. The CDR3 is made up of 15 amino acids. The junction had 10 bases not matched to a gene; V was cut back by 6 bases and J by 10 bases. CDR1 is SNHLY and CDR2 is FYNNEI in the germline V gene. DNA for the CDR3: TGTGCCAGCAGCACACTAGCGGGGGGTAATTTAGAGCAGTTCTTC. Its protein is CASSTLAGGNLEQFF.

The CDR3 is CASSPDTGELFF. The CDR3 DNA follows: TGTGCCAGCAGCCCAGATACCGGGGAGCTGTTTTTT. This chain joins TRBV5-6 and TRBJ2-2, with D hard to call. CDR1 is SGHDT and CDR2 is YYEEEE in the germline V gene. V was cut by 4 bases and J by 5 bases, with 6 bases left in between. The CDR3 runs to 12 residues.

This chain joins TRBV11-2 and TRBJ2-1; maybe TRBD1 (6 bases). CDR1 and CDR2 from the germline V gene are SGHAT and FQNNGV. This CDR3 region has 14 residues. V was cut by 3 bases and J by 3 bases, with 9 bases left in between. The CDR3 region has the DNA TGTGCCAGCAGCTTCAGGGGAAACTACAATGAGCAGTTCTTC. As protein: CASSFRGNYNEQFF.

The CDR3 nucleotides read TGTGCCAGCAGCGTAGCTCAGGGCCTGAACACTGAAGCTTTCTTT. Its translation is CASSVAQGLNTEAFF. The chain employs TRBV9 and TRBJ1-1; tentatively, D is TRBD1 (5 bases). This CDR3 has 15 residues. Germline CDR1 SGDLS, CDR2 YYNGEE. V shed 0 bases and J shed 0 bases, with 9 bases lying between them.

The J gene is TRBJ2-5, the V gene TRBV7-8; TRBD2 matches at 12 bases. The CDR3 is 15 residues long. CDR1 SGHVS and CDR2 FQNEAQ come from the germline V gene. The V segment lost 4 bases and the J segment 1 base; nucleotides outside the gene matches: 1. The CDR3 is CASSSSGGGQETQYF. DNA of the CDR3: TGTGCCAGCAGCTCTAGCGGGGGGGGCCAAGAGACCCAGTACTTC.

The chain links TRBV9 to TRBJ2-1; D possibly corresponds to TRBD2 (5 bases). Germline-derived CDR1 and CDR2 are SGDLS and YYNGEE. Trimming removed 4 bases from V and 3 bases from J, with 14 bases in between. The length of the CDR3 is 15 residues. CDR3 in amino acids: CASSPGGEYYNEQFF. CDR3 in DNA: TGTGCCAGCAGCCCTGGAGGAGAATACTACAATGAGCAGTTCTTC.

This rearrangement joins TRBV10-2 to TRBJ1-1, with D unclear. The ends were cut back, 6 bases at V and 0 bases at J, with 8 bases in the middle. Germline V lookup: CDR1 WSHSY, CDR2 SAAADI. The CDR3 is made up of 13 amino acids. The CDR3 sequence is CASRVELNTEAFF. The CDR3 DNA reads TGCGCCAGCAGGGTAGAATTGAACACTGAAGCTTTCTTT.

This chain connects TRBV6-6 to TRBJ2-7; D is uncertain. The CDR3 is 14 residues long. V gave up 5 bases and J gave up 2 bases, with 13 bases separating them. Looked up from germline, CDR1 is MNHNY and CDR2 is SVGAGI (reference sequence). CDR3 loop: CASSHGPRPYEQYF. Here the CDR3 DNA reads TGTGCCAGCAGTCATGGGCCCCGCCCCTACGAGCAGTACTTC.

The gene calls are TRBV18 and TRBJ2-7, with a tentative D call TRBD1 (5 bases). Trimming stripped 0 bases from V and 2 bases from J, with 5 bases between. This CDR3 has 13 amino acids. From germline, CDR1 is KGHSH and CDR2 LQKENI. Here the CDR3 reads CASSPPTAYEQYF. The CDR3 bases are TGTGCCAGCTCACCACCGACAGCCTACGAGCAGTACTTC. Full variable domain (missing parts from reference TRBV18 and TRBJ2-7): NAGVMQNPRHLVRRRGQEARLRCSPMKGHSHVYWYRQLPEEGLKFMVYLQKENIIDESGMPKERFSAEFPKEGPSILRIQQVVRGDSAAYFCASSPPTAYEQYFGPGTRLTVT.

The J gene is TRBJ1-2, the V gene TRBV18; D might be TRBD1 (5 bases). V was trimmed by 2 bases and J by 5 bases, leaving 9 bases between them. Looked up from germline, CDR1 is KGHSH and CDR2 is LQKENI. The CDR3 sequence is 13 residues long. DNA for the CDR3: TGTGCCAGCTCACCAAGGTCAGGGTATGGCTACACCTTC. Its protein product is CASSPRSGYGYTF.

This chain connects TRBV5-4 to TRBJ1-1; 8 bases fit TRBD1. Germline lookup yields CDR1 SGHNT and CDR2 YYREEE (reference sequence). V gave up 9 bases and J gave up 6 bases; unmatched junction bases: 4. CDR3 length: 11 residues. CDR3 amino acids: CAIGQGAEAFF. CDR3 in DNA: TGTGCCATCGGACAGGGCGCTGAAGCTTTCTTT.

This clone has a handful of counts. The rearrangement joins TRBV7-2 to TRBJ1-1; 8 nucleotides match TRBD1. Germline CDR1 SGHTA, CDR2 FQGNSA. V lost 0 bases, J lost 0 bases, and 3 bases stayed unmatched. This CDR3 is 16 amino acids long. Here the CDR3 reads CASSLAGQGMNTEAFF. DNA for the CDR3: TGTGCCAGCAGCTTAGCCGGACAGGGAATGAACACTGAAGCTTTCTTT. The variable domain in full, completed from reference TRBV7-2 and TRBJ1-1, reads GAGVSQSPSNKVTEKGKDVELRCDPISGHTALYWYRQSLGQGLEFLIYFQGNSAPDKSGLPSDRFSAERTGGSVSTLTIQRTQQEDSAVYLCASSLAGQGMNTEAFFGQGTRLTVV.

The chain recombines TRBV4-2 with TRBJ2-5, with 9 bases identical to TRBD2. Gene TRBJ2-7 matches the end of the DNA better, so the J call may be wrong. Per germline, CDR1 LGHNA and CDR2 YNFKEQ. The CDR3 consists of 15 residues. The CDR3 region is CASSQGLAATYEQYF. The CDR3 DNA is TGTGCCAGCAGCCAAGGACTAGCGGCAACCTACGAGCAGTACTTC.

A few counts support this clone. The rearrangement links TRBV5-1 to TRBJ2-5; 8 nucleotides line up with TRBD2. Trimming removed 1 base from V and 7 bases from J; junction bases left unmatched: 9. Germline CDR1 is SGHRS and CDR2 is YFSETQ. The CDR3 spans 15 residues. CDR3 region: CASSLSGGPRATQYF. DNA of the CDR3: TGCGCCAGCAGCTTGAGCGGGGGACCAAGAGCGACCCAGTACTTC. The entire variable domain, with the rest obtained from reference TRBV5-1 and TRBJ2-5, is as follows: KAGVTQTPRYLIKTRGQQVTLSCSPISGHRSVSWYQQTPGQGLQFLFEYFSETQRNKGNFPGRFSGRQFSNSRSEMNVSTLELGDSALYLCASSLSGGPRATQYFGPGTRLLVL.

The gene calls are TRBV6-6 and TRBJ2-5, with a weak D call TRBD1 (6 bases). Germline V gene lookup returns CDR1 MNHNY and CDR2 SVGAGI (reference sequence). This CDR3 is built from 14 residues. V lost 2 bases and J lost 2, with 9 bases in between. The CDR3 loop reads CASSYTGLQETQYF. As DNA, the CDR3 is TGTGCCAGCAGTTACACAGGGCTTCAAGAGACCCAGTACTTC.

This rearrangement joins TRBV15 to TRBJ2-5; 7 nucleotides match TRBD1. Germline CDR1 is LNHNV and CDR2 is YYDKDF (reference sequence). This CDR3 has 13 amino acids. Trimming removed 5 bases from V and 3 bases from J; junction bases left unmatched: 3. CDR3: CATSRDREETQYF. The CDR3 coding sequence is TGTGCCACCAGCCGGGACAGAGAAGAGACCCAGTACTTC.